A single sample is the source of the 24 T cell receptor beta chains below, sequenced in a study of regulatory T cells in long-lasting Graves disease. Documented time point: newly diagnosed GD, antithyroid drugs for less than 3 months. The authors made the TCR library using RNA they extracted from PBMCs. With iRepertoire HTBI primers and Arm-PCR of CDR3 regions, TCR beta libraries were built. Each CDR3 protein gets one entry after TCRdb re-called the multiplex PCR reads with MiXCR. The sample shows 300,000 to 400,000 distinct CDR3 sequences, around 15% of them seen only once. These data also featured in a second study, about T cells in Graves' hyperthyroidism and ophthalmopathy.

This sample comprised peripheral blood mononuclear cells (PBMCs), obtained at new diagnosis, from a patient treated with antithyroid drugs. These TCRs come from a middle-aged man with Graves disease.

This clonotype was counted a few times. The V and J genes are TRBV20-1 and TRBJ2-1; D possibly uses TRBD1 or TRBD2 (5 bases each). TRBJ2-5 explains the end of the DNA better; the J call may be wrong. The germline V gene has CDR1 DFQATT and CDR2 SNEGSKA (reference sequence). This CDR3 is 14 amino acids long. CDR3 nucleotides: TGCAGTGCTAGGGCTCGGGACGGATTAGAGACCCAGTACTTC. Amino acids: CSARARDGLETQYF.

This clonotype was seen many times. The V call is TRBV4-1, the J call TRBJ1-2, with D unclear. The germline V gene encodes CDR1 MGHRA and CDR2 YSYEKL. This CDR3 comprises 15 residues. Trimming stripped 4 bases from V and 4 bases from J, with 16 bases between. The CDR3 sequence: CASSLRTAGGYGYTF. CDR3 bases: TGCGCCAGCAGCCTCCGGACGGCCGGAGGCTATGGCTACACCTTC.

CDR3: CSARDGTSGTDTQYF. The DNA of the CDR3 is TGCAGTGCTAGAGATGGGACTAGCGGAACAGATACGCAGTATTTT. The V and J genes are TRBV20-1 and TRBJ2-3, with 11 bases identical to TRBD2. Per the germline V gene, CDR1 is DFQATT and CDR2 is SNEGSKA (reference sequence). CDR3 length: 15 residues. Trimming removed 0 bases from V and 3 bases from J; junction bases left unmatched: 2.

This clonotype was observed at least ten times. The rearrangement links TRBV30 to TRBJ1-2; D may be TRBD1 (5 bases). The CDR3 totals 12 residues. Germline V CDR1 and CDR2: GTSNPN, SVGIG (reference sequence). V lost 2 bases and J 8 bases, leaving 12 bases between the germline ends. CDR3 bases: TGTGCCTGGAGTCTAGGGGTGTGGGGCTACACCTTC. Amino acids: CAWSLGVWGYTF.

The chain joins TRBV4-2 to TRBJ1-1; the D gene is possibly TRBD1 (5 bases). Trimming cost V 4 bases and J 4 bases, with 16 bases left between them. This CDR3 contains 15 residues. CDR1 and CDR2 from the germline V gene are LGHNA and YNFKEQ. Here the CDR3 reads CASSRGRGVSTEAFF. The CDR3 DNA reads as TGTGCCAGCAGCCGGGGACGGGGAGTTAGCACTGAAGCTTTCTTT.

Ten or more counts support this clonotype. Germline and junction disagree at one end, which may indicate a read error. This sequence joins TRBV10-3 and TRBJ2-7; no definite D call. The CDR3 totals 13 residues. Germline V gene data show CDR1 as ENHRY and CDR2 as SYGVKD. In nucleotides, the CDR3 is TGTGCCATCAGTGAGTCGGAAGGGCCCCGGGTGGACTTC. Translation gives CAISESEGPRVDF.

This clonotype was counted ten times or more. The chain employs TRBV6-1 and TRBJ2-7; perhaps TRBD1 as D (6 bases). This CDR3 has 15 residues. V gave up 5 bases and J gave up 5 bases, with 19 bases separating them. Germline loops: CDR1 MNHNS, CDR2 SASEGT. CDR3 residues: CASSNNRAKVHEQYF. In DNA, the CDR3 is TGTGCCAGCAGTAACAACAGGGCTAAGGTTCACGAGCAGTACTTC.

This clonotype was observed many times. The chain links TRBV18 to TRBJ2-7; D may match TRBD1 or TRBD2 (5 bases each). The V gene's germline CDR1 is KGHSH and CDR2 LQKENI. The CDR3 totals 17 residues. Trimming shortened V by 0 bases and J by 2 bases, and 17 bases separated the two germline ends. DNA of the CDR3: TGTGCCAGCTCACCACCAATACTTGGGGGTATTACCTACGAGCAGTACTTC. This encodes CASSPPILGGITYEQYF.

The V and J genes are TRBV28 and TRBJ2-7; D may be TRBD1 (5 bases). Germline CDR1 MDHEN, CDR2 SYDVKM. The CDR3 extends over 14 amino acids. The V end was cut by 4 bases, the J end by 4 bases, with 14 bases between. DNA for the CDR3: TGTGCCAGCAGTTCATTCGGACACTTTTACGAGCAGTACTTC. Encoded protein: CASSSFGHFYEQYF.

This clonotype showed up just a few times. The chain recombines TRBV20-1 with TRBJ2-5, with TRBD2 matching 8 bases. Unmatched junction bases numbered 12, after V lost 7 bases and J lost 5 bases. CDR1 and CDR2 from the germline V gene are DFQATT and SNEGSKA (reference sequence). CDR3 length: 14 residues. The CDR3 DNA reads TGCAGTGTCACGGGGGGGGCGGGGAAGGAGACCCAGTACTTC. Encoded protein: CSVTGGAGKETQYF.

In the case of this clonotype: This sequence may be a read error, since a much larger clone differs from it by one base. The V and J genes are TRBV3-1 and TRBJ2-5; TRBD2 matches 9 bases. CDR3 length: 17 residues. Germline CDR1 reads LGHDT; CDR2 reads YNNKEL (reference sequence). The V gene end was trimmed by 1 base and the J gene end by 7 bases; junction bases not matched to a gene: 13. The chain's CDR3 is CASSQAVGRGGPGTQYF. The CDR3 DNA is TGTGCCAGCAGCCAAGCTGTTGGGCGGGGGGGCCCCGGGACCCAGTACTTC.

V and J are TRBV20-1 and TRBJ2-7; 9 bases map to TRBD2. CDR1 DFQATT and CDR2 SNEGSKA come from the germline V gene (reference sequence). The junction had 5 bases not matched to a gene; V was cut back by 3 bases and J by 2 bases. This CDR3 is built from 14 residues. For the CDR3, the DNA is TGCAGTGCTAGGGCGGGGGGGCCTCCCTACGAGCAGTACTTC. As protein: CSARAGGPPYEQYF.

This clonotype was detected many times. The V gene is TRBV6-5, the J gene TRBJ1-1; D perhaps matches TRBD1 (6 bases). CDR1 is MNHEY, CDR2 SVGAGI, per germline. CDR3 length: 15 residues. V was cut by 2 bases and J by 1 base, with 11 bases left in between. CDR3 amino acids: CASSYRRGANTEAFF. Written as DNA, the CDR3 is TGTGCCAGCAGTTACCGACGGGGGGCGAACACTGAAGCTTTCTTT.

Many counts were recorded for this clonotype. The rearrangement joins TRBV18 to TRBJ1-1; D ambiguous. Trimming left V 0 bases short and J 10 bases short, with 9 bases between. Germline loops: CDR1 KGHSH, CDR2 LQKENI. The CDR3 runs to 12 residues. The DNA of the CDR3 is TGTGCCAGCTCACCACCGGAACCTCCAGCTTTCTTT. Residues: CASSPPEPPAFF.

The CDR3 protein is CASSVESLSYNEQFF. CDR3 nucleotide sequence: TGTGCCAGCAGCGTAGAGAGCCTCTCCTACAATGAGCAGTTCTTC. The chain carries TRBV9 and TRBJ2-1; D is unclear. V shed 0 bases and J shed 0 bases, with 7 bases lying between them. Germline assignment: CDR1 SGDLS and CDR2 YYNGEE. The CDR3 length is 15 residues.

This clonotype was counted at least ten times. The gene calls are TRBV5-1 and TRBJ1-6, with D tentatively TRBD1 (5 bases). The germline V gene encodes CDR1 SGHRS and CDR2 YFSETQ. Trimming removed 3 bases from V and 7 bases from J, with 14 bases in between. The CDR3 has 15 amino acids. Here the CDR3 DNA reads TGCGCCAGCAGCTCCCCTGGGACGGTCAATTCACCCCTCCACTTT. Encoded protein: CASSSPGTVNSPLHF.

In its sample, this clonotype was seen many times. The rearrangement joins TRBV6-1 to TRBJ2-5; D ambiguous. The germline gives CDR1 MNHNS, CDR2 SASEGT. The CDR3 contains 14 residues. V gave up 4 bases and J gave up 2 bases, with 11 bases separating them. The CDR3 bases are TGTGCCAGCAGTGTACAAGGGCCGCAAGAGACCCAGTACTTC. Translation gives CASSVQGPQETQYF.

The table lists this clonotype with many counts. The chain is built from TRBV15 and TRBJ2-3; tentative D call: TRBD2 (6 bases). The V gene's germline CDR1 is LNHNV and CDR2 YYDKDF (reference sequence). V lost 3 bases to trimming and J lost 3 bases, with 19 bases between them. The CDR3 sequence is 17 residues long. CDR3 sequence: CATSRAWTIFGTDTQYF. DNA of the CDR3: TGTGCCACCAGCAGGGCCTGGACTATCTTCGGGACAGATACGCAGTATTTT.

This chain links TRBV20-1 with TRBJ1-4; D might be TRBD1 (5 bases). Trimming pared 6 bases from V and 8 bases from J, leaving 19 bases between. The germline CDR1 and CDR2 sequences are DFQATT and SNEGSKA (reference sequence). The CDR3 totals 14 residues. In DNA, the CDR3 is TGCAGTGCCAACACCGGGGACGGAGGCGAAAAACTGTTTTTT. Translating it yields CSANTGDGGEKLFF.

This clonotype was detected a few times. The gene calls are TRBV4-1 and TRBJ2-7; TRBD1 matches 8 bases. V shed 1 base and J 4 bases; nucleotides not matched to a gene: 9. The CDR3 has 16 amino acids. From germline, CDR1 is MGHRA and CDR2 YSYEKL. CDR3 nucleotide sequence: TGCGCCAGCAGCCAAGTAGTGGACAGGGTCAGGTACGAGCAGTACTTC. Translation gives CASSQVVDRVRYEQYF.

V gene TRBV7-8 combines with J gene TRBJ1-5; D gene unclear. V lost 4 bases to trimming and J lost 1 base, with 11 bases between them. The CDR3 runs 15 residues. The germline CDR1 and CDR2 sequences are SGHVS and FQNEAQ. This CDR3 is CASSWSRISNQPQHF. DNA of the CDR3: TGTGCCAGCAGCTGGAGCAGAATCAGCAATCAGCCCCAGCATTTT.

The V gene is TRBV10-2, the J gene TRBJ2-2; TRBD1 aligns across 7 bases. V shed 6 bases and J 4 bases; nucleotides not matched to a gene: 8. The CDR3 totals 15 residues. CDR1 and CDR2 from the germline V gene are WSHSY and SAAADI. CDR3 coding DNA: TGCGCCAGCAGGGCACCGACAGGGTCCACCGGGGAGCTGTTTTTT. It translates to CASRAPTGSTGELFF.

The sample holds many counts of this clonotype. CDR3 residues: CASADLSGSYEQYF. The DNA for the CDR3 is TGTGCCAGCGCAGACCTTTCGGGGAGCTACGAGCAGTACTTC. The chain recombines TRBV7-2 with TRBJ2-7; possibly TRBD2 for D (5 bases). Trimming removed 8 bases at V and 3 bases at J, with 17 bases between. CDR3 length: 14 residues. Germline CDR1 SGHTA, CDR2 FQGNSA.

The chain employs TRBV5-1 and TRBJ2-7; 11 bases are a match to TRBD1. V shed 0 bases, J shed 9 bases, and the junction held 5 bases outside the gene matches. The CDR3 spans 14 residues. Germline V CDR1 and CDR2: SGHRS, YFSETQ. The CDR3 spells CASSLGTGGTGQYF. The CDR3 DNA sequence: TGCGCCAGCAGCTTGGGGACAGGGGGCACAGGGCAGTACTTC.